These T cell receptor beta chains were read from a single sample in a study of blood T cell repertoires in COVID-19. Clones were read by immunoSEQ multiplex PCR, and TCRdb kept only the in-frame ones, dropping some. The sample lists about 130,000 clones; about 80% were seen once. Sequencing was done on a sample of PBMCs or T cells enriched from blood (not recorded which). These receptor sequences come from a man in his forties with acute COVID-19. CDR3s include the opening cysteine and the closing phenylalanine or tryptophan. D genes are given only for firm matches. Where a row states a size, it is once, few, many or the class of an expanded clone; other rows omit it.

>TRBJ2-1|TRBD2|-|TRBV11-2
TGTGCCAGCAAGGCAAGCGGGGGGCAAGGTGAGCAGTTCTTC
CASKASGGQGEQFF
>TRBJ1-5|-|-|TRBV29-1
TGCAGCGTTGGTCAAGAAGGGGTGGGGCCCCAGCATTTT
CSVGQEGVGPQHF
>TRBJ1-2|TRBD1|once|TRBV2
TGTGCCAGCAGTTGGGACAGGGGGCGATCTGGCTACACCTTC
CASSWDRGRSGYTF
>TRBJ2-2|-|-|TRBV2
TGTGCCAGCCGCCGAGACGGCACCCAGAGGACCGGGGAGCTGTTTTTT
CASRRDGTQRTGELFF
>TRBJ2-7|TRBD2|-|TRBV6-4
TGTGCCAGCAGTGAGAGTAGCGGGAGAGTGCAGTACTTC
CASSESSGRVQYF
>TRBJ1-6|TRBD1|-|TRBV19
TGTGCCAGTAGTATCCTAATCGTCGGGACAGGGATGGGTTCACCCCTCCACTTT
CASSILIVGTGMGSPLHF
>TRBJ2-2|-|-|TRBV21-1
TGTGCCAGCTGGACGAGCAGGGGGAACACCGGGGAGCTGTTTTTT
CASWTSRGNTGELFF
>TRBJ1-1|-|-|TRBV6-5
TGTGCCAGCAGTTACTCATGGGGGACTAGTGGCTCTGAAGCTTTCTTT
CASSYSWGTSGSEAFF
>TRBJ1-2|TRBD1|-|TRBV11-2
TGTGCCAGCAGCGAACAGACAGGGGGCGAAGGCTACACCTTC
CASSEQTGGEGYTF
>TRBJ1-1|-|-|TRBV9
TGTGCCAGCACCCCGACGGACAGACAGTTGAACACTGAAGCTTTCTTT
CASTPTDRQLNTEAFF
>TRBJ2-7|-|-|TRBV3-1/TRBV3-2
TGTGCCAGCAGCCAAGATACCTACGAGCAGTACTTC
CASSQDTYEQYF
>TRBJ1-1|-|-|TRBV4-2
TGTGCCAGCACTTCAGGTGGTACTGAAGCTTTCTTT
CASTSGGTEAFF
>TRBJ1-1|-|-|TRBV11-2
TGTGCCAGCAGTTTCCCGAGGAGTGAAGCTTTCTTT
CASSFPRSEAFF
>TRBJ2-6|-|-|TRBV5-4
TGTGCCAGCAGCTTATTAAATGGGGCCAACGTCCTGACTTTC
CASSLLNGANVLTF
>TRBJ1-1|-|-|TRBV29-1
TGCAGCGGGAGACAGAGCACTGAAGCTTTCTTT
CSGRQSTEAFF
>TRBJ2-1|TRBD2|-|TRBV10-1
TGCGCCAGCAGTGAGGGGACTAGCTATGAGCAGTTCTTC
CASSEGTSYEQFF
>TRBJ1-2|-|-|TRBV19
TGTGCCAGTAGTCTGGGGGGAAACTCCTATGGCTACACCTTC
CASSLGGNSYGYTF
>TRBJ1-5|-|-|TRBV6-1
TGTGCCAGCAGTGAAGACAGGCCTATTAATCAGCCCCAGCATTTT
CASSEDRPINQPQHF
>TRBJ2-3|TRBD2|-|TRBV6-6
TGTGCCAGCAGTCGGGCTTTCGGACTAGCGGGAGAGAGCACAGATACGCAGTATTTT
CASSRAFGLAGESTDTQYF
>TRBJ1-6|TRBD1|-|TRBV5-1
TGCGCCAGCAGCCTTACAGGGGGAGTTATTTCACCCCTCCACTTT
CASSLTGGVISPLHF
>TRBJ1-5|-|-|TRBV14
TGTGCCAGCAGCCTATGGACGGGGCAGCCCCAGCATTTT
CASSLWTGQPQHF
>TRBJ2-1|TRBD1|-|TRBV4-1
TGCGCCAGCAGCCCCTTGGGACAGGGCTACAATGAGCAGTTCTTC
CASSPLGQGYNEQFF
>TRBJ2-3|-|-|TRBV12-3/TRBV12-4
TGTGCCAGCAGTTTAATCGCAGATACGCAGTATTTT
CASSLIADTQYF
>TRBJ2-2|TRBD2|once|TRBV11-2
TGTGCCAGCAGCTTTAGCGGGACGAACACCGGGGAGCTGTTTTTT
CASSFSGTNTGELFF
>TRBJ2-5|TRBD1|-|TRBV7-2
TGTGCCAGCAGCACCGGACAGGGGCACGAGACCCAGTACTTC
CASSTGQGHETQYF
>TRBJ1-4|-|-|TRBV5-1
TGCGCCAGCAGCTTCCGGAGCCCTAATGAAAAACTGTTTTTT
CASSFRSPNEKLFF
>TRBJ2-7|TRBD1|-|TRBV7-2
TGTGCCAGCAGCCGGGACAGACGTGGGTACGAGCAGTACTTC
CASSRDRRGYEQYF